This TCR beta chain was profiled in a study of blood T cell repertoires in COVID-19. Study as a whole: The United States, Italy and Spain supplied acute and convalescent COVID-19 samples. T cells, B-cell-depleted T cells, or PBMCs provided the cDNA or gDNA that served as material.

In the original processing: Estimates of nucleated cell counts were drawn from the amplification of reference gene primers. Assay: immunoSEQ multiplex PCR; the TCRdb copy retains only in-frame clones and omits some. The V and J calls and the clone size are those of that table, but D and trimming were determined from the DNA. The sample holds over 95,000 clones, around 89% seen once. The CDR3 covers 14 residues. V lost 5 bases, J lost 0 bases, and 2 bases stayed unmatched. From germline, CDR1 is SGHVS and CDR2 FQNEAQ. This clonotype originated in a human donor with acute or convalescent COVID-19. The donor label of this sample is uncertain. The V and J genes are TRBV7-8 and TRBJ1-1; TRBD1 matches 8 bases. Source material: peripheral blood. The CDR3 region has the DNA TGTGCCAGCAGCACGACAGGGGTGAACACTGAAGCTTTCTTT. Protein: CASSTTGVNTEAFF.